These T cell receptor beta chains were read from a single sample in a study of blood T cell repertoires in COVID-19. Data came from immunoSEQ multiplex PCR; TCRdb stores just in-frame clones and leaves some out. Of about 92,000 clones in the sample, around 85% were seen once. The sequenced sample was peripheral blood. All receptors come from a man older than 75 with acute or convalescent COVID-19. The CDR3 runs from the conserved cysteine through the conserved F or W. The D gene is left open where the match is weak. Some rows have no size entry. The others give once, few or many, or a class for an expanded clone.

v_gene	j_gene	d_gene	abundance	CDR3aa	CDR3nt
TRBV5-1	TRBJ2-2	NA	NA	CASSAVTGNTGELFF	TGCGCCAGCAGCGCGGTGACAGGGAACACCGGGGAGCTGTTTTTT
TRBV28	TRBJ1-3	NA	NA	CASSLGGPGNTIYF	TGTGCCAGCAGTTTGGGGGGTCCTGGAAACACCATATATTTT
TRBV3-1/TRBV3-2	TRBJ2-4	TRBD2	NA	CASSQGLAGLGAKNIQYF	TGTGCCAGCAGCCAAGGACTAGCGGGATTGGGAGCCAAAAACATTCAGTACTTC
TRBV27	TRBJ2-5	NA	NA	CASSFGQAQETQYF	TGTGCCAGCAGTTTTGGGCAGGCCCAAGAGACCCAGTACTTC
TRBV10-3	TRBJ2-1	TRBD1	few	CAISASPGQGAYNEQFF	TGTGCCATCAGTGCGTCTCCGGGACAGGGGGCCTACAATGAGCAGTTCTTC
TRBV4-1	TRBJ2-5	TRBD1	NA	CASSQGQGAGETQYF	TGCGCCAGCAGCCAGGGACAGGGGGCGGGGGAGACCCAGTACTTC
TRBV9	TRBJ2-7	TRBD1	NA	CASSVRDRVNEQYF	TGTGCCAGCAGCGTCCGGGACAGGGTCAACGAGCAGTACTTC
TRBV29-1	TRBJ2-3	NA	once	CSVLRIGDTQYF	TGCAGCGTACTCAGAATCGGGGATACGCAGTATTTT
TRBV11-3	TRBJ2-2	TRBD2	NA	CASSLDLAGVVSGELFF	TGTGCCAGCAGCTTAGATTTGGCGGGAGTCGTTTCCGGGGAGCTGTTTTTT
TRBV5-4	TRBJ2-5	NA	few	CASRSWDLQQETQYF	TGTGCCAGCAGATCGTGGGACTTACAACAAGAGACCCAGTACTTC
TRBV30	TRBJ2-2	TRBD1	NA	CAWSSGQDTGELFF	TGTGCCTGGAGTTCGGGACAGGACACCGGGGAGCTGTTTTTT
TRBV6-2/TRBV6-3	TRBJ2-7	NA	NA	CASSYGRGYEQYF	TGTGCCAGCAGTTACGGCAGGGGCTACGAGCAGTACTTC
TRBV19	TRBJ1-4	NA	NA	CASSLDPATNEKLFF	TGTGCCAGTAGTCTAGACCCTGCAACTAATGAAAAACTGTTTTTT
TRBV7-6	TRBJ2-1	TRBD2	NA	CASSLGASGRSDEQFF	TGTGCCAGCAGCTTAGGTGCTAGCGGGAGGTCGGATGAGCAGTTCTTC
TRBV6-4	TRBJ2-1	TRBD1	NA	CASSPETGTGMLDEQFF	TGTGCCAGCAGTCCCGAAACCGGGACAGGGATGTTGGATGAGCAGTTCTTC
TRBV19	TRBJ1-1	NA	NA	CASSIDRAGVRVGTEAFF	TGTGCCAGTAGTATAGATCGGGCAGGGGTGAGAGTGGGGACTGAAGCTTTCTTT
TRBV5-1	TRBJ2-1	NA	NA	CASSLVTGTLDEQFF	TGCGCCAGCAGCTTGGTCACAGGGACCTTGGATGAGCAGTTCTTC
TRBV28	TRBJ1-1	NA	few	CASKNSPNTEAFF	TGTGCCAGCAAGAACAGCCCGAACACTGAAGCTTTCTTT
TRBV7-8	TRBJ1-6	NA	NA	CASSKRQEKDNSPLHF	TGTGCCAGCAGCAAACGACAGGAGAAGGATAATTCACCCCTCCACTTT
TRBV20-1	TRBJ2-1	TRBD2	NA	CSASSGLADSSYNEQFF	TGCAGTGCTAGTTCGGGACTAGCGGACAGCTCCTACAATGAGCAGTTCTTC
TRBV15	TRBJ2-5	TRBD1	NA	CATSLEKGGAETQYF	TGTGCCACCAGCCTCGAGAAAGGGGGCGCAGAGACCCAGTACTTC
TRBV18	TRBJ2-7	NA	NA	CASSPPAQAYEQYF	TGTGCCAGCTCACCACCGGCACAGGCCTACGAGCAGTACTTC
TRBV27	TRBJ2-1	TRBD2	NA	CASRGIAGGGNEQFF	TGTGCCAGCAGGGGTATAGCGGGAGGAGGGAATGAGCAGTTCTTC
TRBV28	TRBJ1-1	NA	NA	CASMPVRGNLLNTEAFF	TGTGCCAGCATGCCGGTCCGGGGTAATCTTCTGAACACTGAAGCTTTCTTT
TRBV6-2/TRBV6-3	TRBJ2-1	TRBD1	NA	CASSSGQGYNEQFF	TGTGCCAGCAGCAGCGGACAGGGGTACAATGAGCAGTTCTTC
TRBV30	TRBJ1-1	NA	NA	CAWRTGNPVTEAFF	TGTGCCTGGAGAACAGGGAACCCCGTCACTGAAGCTTTCTTT
TRBV27	TRBJ2-1	TRBD2	NA	CASSLFSAGGRIYNEQFF	TGTGCCAGCAGTTTATTCTCGGCGGGCGGGAGGATCTACAATGAGCAGTTCTTC
TRBV6-5	TRBJ1-5	NA	NA	CASSYSGQGNQPQHF	TGTGCCAGCAGTTACTCGGGGCAGGGCAATCAGCCCCAGCATTTT
TRBV5-1	TRBJ1-2	NA	NA	CASSLNTNYGYTF	TGCGCCAGCAGCTTGAATACTAACTATGGCTACACCTTC
TRBV2	TRBJ2-5	NA	NA	CASSPENQETQYF	TGTGCCAGCAGCCCGGAGAACCAAGAGACCCAGTACTTC
TRBV7-2	TRBJ1-1	NA	once	CASSPDSLTEAFF	TGTGCCAGCAGCCCCGACAGCCTCACTGAAGCTTTCTTT
TRBV9	TRBJ2-5	NA	NA	CASSTQETQYF	TGTGCCAGCAGCACTCAAGAGACCCAGTACTTC
TRBV24-1	TRBJ2-7	NA	NA	CATSTLPGTPTYEQYF	TGTGCCACCAGTACACTTCCGGGAACCCCGACCTACGAGCAGTACTTC
TRBV11-3	TRBJ1-1	NA	NA	CASSLGIAGSEAFF	TGTGCCAGCAGCTTAGGTATTGCGGGATCTGAAGCTTTCTTT
TRBV2	TRBJ2-3	TRBD2	few	CASSADSGGGTDTQYF	TGTGCCAGCAGTGCTGATAGCGGGGGAGGAACAGATACGCAGTATTTT
TRBV5-4	TRBJ2-7	TRBD2	once	CASSLGLAGNLGEYF	TGTGCCAGCAGCTTGGGGCTAGCGGGAAACCTTGGGGAGTACTTC
TRBV30	TRBJ1-2	NA	NA	CAWNGELGGFYGYTF	TGTGCCTGGAATGGTGAATTGGGGGGATTCTATGGCTACACCTTC
TRBV5-6	TRBJ2-7	NA	few	CASSGSSAYEQYF	TGTGCCAGCAGCGGGAGTTCAGCCTACGAGCAGTACTTC
TRBV9	TRBJ2-2	TRBD1	NA	CASSAIQGASGELFF	TGTGCCAGCAGCGCAATTCAGGGGGCCAGCGGGGAGCTGTTTTTT
TRBV4-3	TRBJ2-7	TRBD2	NA	CASSQTSGRAVNEQYF	TGCGCCAGCAGCCAGACTAGCGGGAGGGCTGTGAACGAGCAGTACTTC
TRBV11-2	TRBJ2-3	TRBD2	NA	CASSYLGTSHTQYF	TGTGCCAGCAGCTATCTCGGGACTAGCCATACGCAGTATTTT
TRBV5-1	TRBJ2-7	NA	NA	CASGTPATSEQYF	TGCGCCAGCGGTACGCCAGCGACCAGCGAGCAGTACTTC